The rows below give T cell receptor beta chains drawn from one sample of a study of yellow fever vaccine responses in identical twins. TCRdb fed the RT-PCR reads into MiXCR, producing one record per CDR3 protein. The data contain approximately 2,500 distinct CDR3 sequences, 80% to 90% of them singletons. The sequences come from T cells from blood (PBMCs), unsorted or a sorted subset (not recorded which), collected before or after yellow fever vaccination (not recorded which). The receptors come from a young woman who received the yellow fever vaccine. Each CDR3 is given with its conserved first and last residue. Fields, in order: D gene, clone size, V gene, J gene, CDR3 DNA, CDR3 protein. The D gene is left open where the match is weak. Expanded clones are given a class, and other clones once, few, many or no size at all.

d_gene: -; abundance: few; v_gene: TRBV5-5; j_gene: TRBJ1-2; CDR3nt: TGTGCCAGCAGGATGCCCTCACACGGAACCTATGGCTACACCTTC; CDR3aa: CASRMPSHGTYGYTF
d_gene: -; abundance: -; v_gene: TRBV7-6; j_gene: TRBJ2-7; CDR3nt: TGTGCCAGCAGCTTAAATCAGGACTACGAGCAGTACTTC; CDR3aa: CASSLNQDYEQYF
d_gene: TRBD2; abundance: -; v_gene: TRBV20-1; j_gene: TRBJ2-7; CDR3nt: TGCAGTGCTAGCGGGGGGACCTACGAGCAGTACTTC; CDR3aa: CSASGGTYEQYF
d_gene: -; abundance: -; v_gene: TRBV2; j_gene: TRBJ2-7; CDR3nt: TGTGCCAGCAGTAAAACAGGTACCTCCTACGAGCAGTACTTC; CDR3aa: CASSKTGTSYEQYF
d_gene: -; abundance: -; v_gene: TRBV12-3/TRBV12-4; j_gene: TRBJ2-7; CDR3nt: TGTGCCAGCAGTCCCCGGGCCTCATACGAGCAGTACTTC; CDR3aa: CASSPRASYEQYF
d_gene: -; abundance: -; v_gene: TRBV11-2; j_gene: TRBJ2-3; CDR3nt: TGTGCCAGCAGCTTAGTAAGTGCGGATACGCAGTATTTT; CDR3aa: CASSLVSADTQYF
d_gene: TRBD1; abundance: -; v_gene: TRBV20-1; j_gene: TRBJ1-1; CDR3nt: TGCAGTGCCGCTCGCGGGACAGGTGAGAGCACTGAAGCTTTCTTT; CDR3aa: CSAARGTGESTEAFF
d_gene: -; abundance: -; v_gene: TRBV7-9; j_gene: TRBJ2-7; CDR3nt: TGTGCCAGCAGCTCTAAGACAGGCACCTACGAGCAGTACTTC; CDR3aa: CASSSKTGTYEQYF
d_gene: -; abundance: -; v_gene: TRBV10-1; j_gene: TRBJ1-1; CDR3nt: TGCGCCAGCAGCTTGGACCAAGATGGTGAAGCTTTCTTT; CDR3aa: CASSLDQDGEAFF
d_gene: TRBD1; abundance: -; v_gene: TRBV30; j_gene: TRBJ1-2; CDR3nt: TGTGCCTGGTTGTGGGGGACAGCGAACTATGGCTACACCTTC; CDR3aa: CAWLWGTANYGYTF
d_gene: TRBD1; abundance: -; v_gene: TRBV6-5; j_gene: TRBJ1-5; CDR3nt: TGTGCCAGCAGTTACTTCGGGACAGGGCTCAATCAGCCCCAGCATTTT; CDR3aa: CASSYFGTGLNQPQHF
d_gene: TRBD2; abundance: -; v_gene: TRBV15; j_gene: TRBJ2-3; CDR3nt: TGTGCCACCAGCAGAGATATAGACAAGGCGGGAGTAGCAGATACGCAGTATTTT; CDR3aa: CATSRDIDKAGVADTQYF
d_gene: TRBD1; abundance: -; v_gene: TRBV5-6; j_gene: TRBJ2-7; CDR3nt: TGTGCCAGCAGCCAGGTCAGGGGGCCCATCTACGAGCAGTACTTC; CDR3aa: CASSQVRGPIYEQYF
d_gene: TRBD1; abundance: -; v_gene: TRBV4-1; j_gene: TRBJ2-1; CDR3nt: TGCGCCAGCAGTGGGACAGGGGTAGGCAATGAGCAGTTCTTC; CDR3aa: CASSGTGVGNEQFF
d_gene: -; abundance: -; v_gene: TRBV11-1; j_gene: TRBJ2-1; CDR3nt: TGTGCCAGCAGCTTAACAGGTCCCAATGAGCAGTTCTTC; CDR3aa: CASSLTGPNEQFF
d_gene: -; abundance: -; v_gene: TRBV15; j_gene: TRBJ2-3; CDR3nt: TGTGCCACCAGCAGATTGCGGCAGGCGTCAGATACGCAGTATTTT; CDR3aa: CATSRLRQASDTQYF
d_gene: TRBD2; abundance: -; v_gene: TRBV28; j_gene: TRBJ2-5; CDR3nt: TGTGCCAGCAGTAACCCTAGCGGGACGAAGACCCAGTACTTC; CDR3aa: CASSNPSGTKTQYF
d_gene: -; abundance: few; v_gene: TRBV5-6; j_gene: TRBJ1-5; CDR3nt: TGTGCCAGCAGCCCTCTCGACAGTGCGAATCAGCCCCAGCATTTT; CDR3aa: CASSPLDSANQPQHF
d_gene: TRBD1; abundance: few; v_gene: TRBV23-1; j_gene: TRBJ1-2; CDR3nt: TGCGCCAGCAGTCTCCCCAGGGGGGGGTCGGGCTACACCTTC; CDR3aa: CASSLPRGGSGYTF
d_gene: TRBD1; abundance: -; v_gene: TRBV20-1; j_gene: TRBJ1-1; CDR3nt: TGCAGTTTAGAACAGGGGGACTCGAACACTGAAGCTTTCTTT; CDR3aa: CSLEQGDSNTEAFF
d_gene: TRBD1; abundance: -; v_gene: TRBV30; j_gene: TRBJ2-1; CDR3nt: TGTGCCTGGTCCCGGGACAGGGTAGAGTTGGTCCGCAATGAGCAGTTCTTC; CDR3aa: CAWSRDRVELVRNEQFF
d_gene: -; abundance: -; v_gene: TRBV29-1; j_gene: TRBJ2-7; CDR3nt: TGCAGCGTTGAAAGGGAGAACTCCTACGAGCAGTACTTC; CDR3aa: CSVERENSYEQYF
d_gene: -; abundance: -; v_gene: TRBV7-9; j_gene: TRBJ2-5; CDR3nt: TGTGCCAGCAGCTATCCTGAGGGGCAAGAGACCCAGTACTTC; CDR3aa: CASSYPEGQETQYF
d_gene: TRBD1; abundance: -; v_gene: TRBV4-1; j_gene: TRBJ1-1; CDR3nt: TGCGCCAGCAGCCAAAGGACAGGGAGCACTGAAGCTTTCTTT; CDR3aa: CASSQRTGSTEAFF
d_gene: -; abundance: once; v_gene: TRBV4-1; j_gene: TRBJ1-6; CDR3nt: TGCGCCAGCAGCCGCCTAGGAAGCTCCTATAATTCACCCCTCCACTTT; CDR3aa: CASSRLGSSYNSPLHF
d_gene: -; abundance: -; v_gene: TRBV12-3/TRBV12-4; j_gene: TRBJ2-7; CDR3nt: TGTGCCAGCAGTTTTTCAACTTCCTACGAGCAGTACTTC; CDR3aa: CASSFSTSYEQYF
d_gene: -; abundance: -; v_gene: TRBV10-3; j_gene: TRBJ2-7; CDR3nt: TGTGCCATCAGTGACGAGACAGGTAAACCCTACGAGCAGTACTTC; CDR3aa: CAISDETGKPYEQYF
d_gene: TRBD1; abundance: -; v_gene: TRBV11-1; j_gene: TRBJ1-6; CDR3nt: TGTGCCAGCAGCGAGTCACAGGGGTTGCTCTATAATTCACCCCTCCACTTT; CDR3aa: CASSESQGLLYNSPLHF
d_gene: -; abundance: once; v_gene: TRBV7-9; j_gene: TRBJ2-3; CDR3nt: TGTGCCAGCAGCCCGGACTACTCATTCACAGATACGCAGTATTTT; CDR3aa: CASSPDYSFTDTQYF
d_gene: TRBD1; abundance: once; v_gene: TRBV10-3; j_gene: TRBJ1-1; CDR3nt: TGTGCCACCACACAGGGGCTCTTGAACACTGAAGCTTTCTTT; CDR3aa: CATTQGLLNTEAFF
d_gene: -; abundance: -; v_gene: TRBV29-1; j_gene: TRBJ2-6; CDR3nt: TGCAGCGTTATTTCTGGGGCCAACGTCCTGACTTTC; CDR3aa: CSVISGANVLTF
d_gene: TRBD2; abundance: -; v_gene: TRBV28; j_gene: TRBJ2-3; CDR3nt: TGTGCCAGCAGTCTTACCAGCGGGGGGAGCACAGATACGCAGTATTTT; CDR3aa: CASSLTSGGSTDTQYF
d_gene: -; abundance: -; v_gene: TRBV7-9; j_gene: TRBJ2-5; CDR3nt: TGTGCCAGCAGCTTGGGGGCGCAAGAGACCCAGTACTTC; CDR3aa: CASSLGAQETQYF
d_gene: TRBD2; abundance: -; v_gene: TRBV11-2; j_gene: TRBJ2-3; CDR3nt: TGTGCCAGCAGCTTACTAGCGGGAGGAGGGGATACGCAGTATTTT; CDR3aa: CASSLLAGGGDTQYF
d_gene: -; abundance: -; v_gene: TRBV6-2/TRBV6-3; j_gene: TRBJ1-5; CDR3nt: TGTGCCAGCAGTCACCGCGGGGGCAATCAGCCCCAGCATTTT; CDR3aa: CASSHRGGNQPQHF
d_gene: -; abundance: -; v_gene: TRBV5-6; j_gene: TRBJ1-6; CDR3nt: TGTGCCAGCAGCTTAACAACTAGAAATTCACCCCTCCACTTT; CDR3aa: CASSLTTRNSPLHF
d_gene: -; abundance: -; v_gene: TRBV24-1; j_gene: TRBJ2-5; CDR3nt: TGTGCCACCAGTGATTTCCAAGAGACCCAGTACTTC; CDR3aa: CATSDFQETQYF
d_gene: TRBD2; abundance: -; v_gene: TRBV10-3; j_gene: TRBJ2-1; CDR3nt: TGTGCCTCCCGGGGGGACCACAATGAGCAGTTCTTC; CDR3aa: CASRGDHNEQFF
d_gene: -; abundance: -; v_gene: TRBV30; j_gene: TRBJ1-1; CDR3nt: TGTGCCTGGAGTGCAGGGGCTGGCACTGAAGCTTTCTTT; CDR3aa: CAWSAGAGTEAFF
d_gene: -; abundance: -; v_gene: TRBV6-1; j_gene: TRBJ1-5; CDR3nt: TGTGCCACGGGCCGGGATGCCAATCAGCCCCAGCATTTT; CDR3aa: CATGRDANQPQHF
d_gene: TRBD1; abundance: -; v_gene: TRBV7-6; j_gene: TRBJ1-1; CDR3nt: TGTGCCAGCAGCTCCCAGACAGGGTCGGCCACTGAAGCTTTCTTT; CDR3aa: CASSSQTGSATEAFF
d_gene: TRBD2; abundance: -; v_gene: TRBV11-2; j_gene: TRBJ2-2; CDR3nt: TGTGCCAGCAGCCGGGGGGGATACACCGGGGAGCTGTTTTTT; CDR3aa: CASSRGGYTGELFF